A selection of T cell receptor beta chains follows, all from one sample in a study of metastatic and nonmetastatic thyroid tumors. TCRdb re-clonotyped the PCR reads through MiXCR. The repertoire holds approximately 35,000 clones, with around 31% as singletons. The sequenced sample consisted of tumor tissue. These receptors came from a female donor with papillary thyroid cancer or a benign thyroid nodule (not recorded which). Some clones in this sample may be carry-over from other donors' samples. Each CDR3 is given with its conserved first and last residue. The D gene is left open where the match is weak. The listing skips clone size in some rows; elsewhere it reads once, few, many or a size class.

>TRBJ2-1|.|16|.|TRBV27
TGTGCCAGCAAACGGACTTTTAGGGCCGAATACAATGAGCAGTTCTTC
CASKRTFRAEYNEQFF
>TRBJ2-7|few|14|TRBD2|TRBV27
TGTGCCAGCCACGGGACTACCGGGGCCTACGAGCAGTACTTC
CASHGTTGAYEQYF
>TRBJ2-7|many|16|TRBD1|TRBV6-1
TGTGCCAGCGGAAGGGCCTCGGGACAGGGCCTCTACGAGCAGTACTTC
CASGRASGQGLYEQYF
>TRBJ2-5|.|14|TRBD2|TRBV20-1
TGCAGTGCGAGATCCGGGACTAGCGAAGAGACCCAGTACTTC
CSARSGTSEETQYF
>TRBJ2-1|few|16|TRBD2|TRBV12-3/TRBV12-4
TGTGTCAGCAGTTCCTCTAGCGGGGTTTCCTACAATGAGCAGTTCTTC
CVSSSSSGVSYNEQFF
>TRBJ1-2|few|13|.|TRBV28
TGTGCCACCGGACTTCCAGCTAACTATGGCTACACCTTC
CATGLPANYGYTF
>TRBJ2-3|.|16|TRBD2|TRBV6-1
TGTGCCAGCAGTGAAAGATGGGGGAGGGTCGTAGATACGCAGTATTTT
CASSERWGRVVDTQYF
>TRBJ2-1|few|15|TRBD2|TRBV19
TGTGCCAGTAGTAAGAGCGGGAGCACCTACAATGAGCAGTTCTTC
CASSKSGSTYNEQFF
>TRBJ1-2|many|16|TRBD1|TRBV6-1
TGTGCCAGCAAGGGCACCTTTACAGGGGGTGTCTATGGCTACACCTTC
CASKGTFTGGVYGYTF
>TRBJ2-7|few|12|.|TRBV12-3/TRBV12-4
TGTGCCAGCAGCTTCGTACCCTACGAGCAGTACTTC
CASSFVPYEQYF
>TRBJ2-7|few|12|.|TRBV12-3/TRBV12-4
TGTGCCAGCAGTTTAGAAGCGGCTCAGCAGTACTTC
CASSLEAAQQYF
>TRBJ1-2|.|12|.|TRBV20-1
TGCAGTGTTCCAGACGAAGGTTATGGCTACACCTTC
CSVPDEGYGYTF
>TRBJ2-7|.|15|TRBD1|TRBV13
TGTGCCAGCAGCGCCCGGACAGGGTTCGTATACGAGCAGTACTTC
CASSARTGFVYEQYF
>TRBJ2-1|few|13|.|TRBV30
TGTGCCTGGAGTAGGGGGGTCAACAATGAGCAGTTCTTC
CAWSRGVNNEQFF
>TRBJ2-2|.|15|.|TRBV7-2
TGTGCCAGCAGTCCCTCGCGGACGGGCGGGAAAGGGCTGTTTTTT
CASSPSRTGGKGLFF
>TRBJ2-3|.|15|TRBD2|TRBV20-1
TGCAGTGCTAGTGGTAGCGGGGAACTCACAGATACGCAGTATTTT
CSASGSGELTDTQYF
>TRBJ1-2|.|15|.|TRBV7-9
TGTGCCAGCAGCCTGGGGGAGGGTGGGCCCTATGGCTACACCTTC
CASSLGEGGPYGYTF
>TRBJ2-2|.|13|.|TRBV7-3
TGTGCCAGTGGGGGAAGGGTGACCGGGGAGCTGTTTTTT
CASGGRVTGELFF